The clone carrying this T cell receptor beta chain occurred a few times. This sample was taken from a study of sequential checkpoint blockade in melanoma. For the study at large: First-line arms were nivolumab then ipilimumab, or the reverse, randomized 1:1. After both sequences, patients received maintenance nivolumab.

Profiled with immunoSEQ multiplex PCR; TCRdb holds only in-frame clones, not every one. The sample comprises around 15,000 clones, 50% to 55% of which are singletons, and around 15% rests with the top ten. The CDR3 runs to 13 residues. The treatment is: randomized to nivolumab then ipilimumab (arm A) or the reverse (arm B). DNA-damaging chemotherapy had not been given to any patient beforehand. Live CD3+CD8+ CD19− CD56− cells were sorted from PBMCs. The TCR sequence derives from a human donor with melanoma. The chain is built from TRBV1 and TRBJ2-7; no check of the table's D call, TRBD1, against the DNA was made. TRBV1 constitutes a pseudogene. The sequences come from CD8+ T cells sorted from blood (inferred from file names), collected from a patient given nivolumab and ipilimumab in sequence. The CDR3 DNA reads as TGCACCAGCAGCCAGCAGGGTTCCTACGAGCAGTACTTC. This sequence encodes CTSSQQGSYEQYF.